These T cell receptor beta chains were read from a single sample in a study of T-cell reconstitution after alpha-beta-depleted transplantation in children. TCRdb redid the calling of the PCR reads with MiXCR, one entry per CDR3 protein. The sample lists under 450,000 distinct CDR3 sequences; around 15% were seen once. This specimen consisted of PBMCs, mostly from graft donor cells, obtained 360 days after TCRalphabeta/CD19-depleted stem cell transplant. All receptors come from a boy in the first two years of life who had a stem cell transplant for Wiskott-Aldrich syndrome, so the T cells may come from the graft donor. Each CDR3 is given with its conserved first and last residue. A D gene is named only where the DNA matches it firmly. Clone size is stated in some rows and not others, as once, few, many or a class when expanded.

cdr3_aa: CASSYLGQNYYEQYF; cdr3_nt: TGTGCCAGCAGTTACTTAGGTCAAAACTACTACGAGCAGTACTTC; d_call: .; clone_size: .; j_call: TRBJ2-7; v_call: TRBV6-2/TRBV6-3
cdr3_aa: CSARGHLNTEAFF; cdr3_nt: TGCAGTGCTAGAGGACATCTGAACACTGAAGCTTTCTTT; d_call: .; clone_size: .; j_call: TRBJ1-1; v_call: TRBV20-1
cdr3_aa: CSVEGLVGETQYF; cdr3_nt: TGCAGCGTTGAAGGGCTAGTTGGAGAGACCCAGTACTTC; d_call: .; clone_size: many; j_call: TRBJ2-5; v_call: TRBV29-1
cdr3_aa: CASSLTDSPYEQYF; cdr3_nt: TGTGCCAGCAGCTTAACCGACAGTCCCTACGAGCAGTACTTC; d_call: .; clone_size: .; j_call: TRBJ2-7; v_call: TRBV7-6
cdr3_aa: CASSSMGGGALYNEQFF; cdr3_nt: TGTGCCAGCAGTTCCATGGGAGGGGGGGCTCTCTACAATGAGCAGTTCTTC; d_call: .; clone_size: few; j_call: TRBJ2-1; v_call: TRBV28
cdr3_aa: CAISYRNNQPQHF; cdr3_nt: TGTGCCATCAGTTATAGGAACAATCAGCCCCAGCATTTT; d_call: .; clone_size: .; j_call: TRBJ1-5; v_call: TRBV10-3
cdr3_aa: CSARQGLLSGNTIYF; cdr3_nt: TGCAGTGCTAGGCAGGGCCTCCTCTCTGGAAACACCATATATTTT; d_call: .; clone_size: few; j_call: TRBJ1-3; v_call: TRBV20-1
cdr3_aa: CASSPQAVNTEAFF; cdr3_nt: TGTGCCAGCTCACCACAAGCGGTGAACACTGAAGCTTTCTTT; d_call: .; clone_size: .; j_call: TRBJ1-1; v_call: TRBV18
cdr3_aa: CASSQHPLEGKTQYF; cdr3_nt: TGCGCCAGCAGCCAACACCCTCTAGAGGGCAAGACCCAGTACTTC; d_call: .; clone_size: .; j_call: TRBJ2-5; v_call: TRBV4-1
cdr3_aa: CASSLQGGQPQHF; cdr3_nt: TGTGCCAGCAGTTTACAGGGCGGTCAGCCCCAGCATTTT; d_call: .; clone_size: many; j_call: TRBJ1-5; v_call: TRBV28
cdr3_aa: CSARWSRKGETQYF; cdr3_nt: TGCAGTGCTAGGTGGTCCCGAAAGGGGGAGACCCAGTACTTC; d_call: .; clone_size: few; j_call: TRBJ2-5; v_call: TRBV20-1
cdr3_aa: CASASGVMNTEAFF; cdr3_nt: TGCGCCAGCGCTTCCGGGGTTATGAACACTGAAGCTTTCTTT; d_call: .; clone_size: few; j_call: TRBJ1-1; v_call: TRBV5-1
cdr3_aa: CASSQGARNSPLHF; cdr3_nt: TGCGCCAGCAGCCAGGGGGCGAGAAATTCACCCCTCCACTTT; d_call: TRBD1; clone_size: .; j_call: TRBJ1-6; v_call: TRBV5-1
cdr3_aa: CSAPKLGQGSNQPQHF; cdr3_nt: TGCAGTGCCCCTAAACTCGGACAGGGCAGCAATCAGCCCCAGCATTTT; d_call: TRBD1; clone_size: .; j_call: TRBJ1-5; v_call: TRBV20-1
cdr3_aa: CASTLFKGTAKNIQYF; cdr3_nt: TGTGCCAGCACGCTGTTCAAGGGAACAGCCAAAAACATTCAGTACTTC; d_call: .; clone_size: few; j_call: TRBJ2-4; v_call: TRBV12-3/TRBV12-4
cdr3_aa: CATMTGTYEQYF; cdr3_nt: TGTGCCACCATGACAGGAACTTACGAGCAGTACTTC; d_call: .; clone_size: .; j_call: TRBJ2-7; v_call: TRBV2
cdr3_aa: CASTERAPFEQYF; cdr3_nt: TGTGCCAGTACCGAAAGAGCCCCGTTCGAGCAGTACTTC; d_call: .; clone_size: few; j_call: TRBJ2-7; v_call: TRBV6-2/TRBV6-3
cdr3_aa: CARGPGTSGRSSADTQYF; cdr3_nt: TGTGCCAGGGGCCCCGGGACTAGCGGGAGGAGCAGCGCAGATACGCAGTATTTT; d_call: .; clone_size: .; j_call: TRBJ2-3; v_call: TRBV5-2
cdr3_aa: CASSFHRDRESKNIQYF; cdr3_nt: TGTGCCAGCAGTTTCCACCGGGACAGGGAAAGCAAAAACATTCAGTACTTC; d_call: TRBD1; clone_size: many; j_call: TRBJ2-4; v_call: TRBV12-3/TRBV12-4
cdr3_aa: CASSSQGWRGYTF; cdr3_nt: TGTGCCAGCAGTTCTCAGGGATGGCGTGGCTACACCTTC; d_call: .; clone_size: once; j_call: TRBJ1-2; v_call: TRBV28